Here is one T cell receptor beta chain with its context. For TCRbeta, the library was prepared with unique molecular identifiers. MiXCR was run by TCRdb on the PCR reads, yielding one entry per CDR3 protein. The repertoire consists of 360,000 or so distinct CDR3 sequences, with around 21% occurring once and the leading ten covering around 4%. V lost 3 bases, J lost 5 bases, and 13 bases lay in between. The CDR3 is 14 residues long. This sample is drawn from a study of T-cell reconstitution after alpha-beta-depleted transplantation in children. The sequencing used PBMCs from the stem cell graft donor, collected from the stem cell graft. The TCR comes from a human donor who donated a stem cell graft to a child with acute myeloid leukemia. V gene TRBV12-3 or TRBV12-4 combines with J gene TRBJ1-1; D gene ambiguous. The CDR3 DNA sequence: TGTGCCAGCAGTTTTCAAAAGGGTTCGACTGAAGCTTTCTTT. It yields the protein CASSFQKGSTEAFF.